This T cell receptor (beta chain) was sequenced in a study of T cells in Graves' hyperthyroidism and ophthalmopathy. Across the whole study: Prior to any treatment, at the point of initial diagnosis, peripheral blood was collected.

Of note for this clonotype: Its antigen is currently unknown.

Study-wide results and limits: Ophthalmopathy got predicted by the model a median 6.5 months before its onset. Through a model of 13 V-J features, ophthalmopathy was separated from stable hyperthyroidism.

Unmatched junction bases numbered 6, after V lost 2 bases and J lost 2 bases. The CDR3 loop spans 15 amino acids. Germline values: CDR1 GTSNPN, CDR2 SVGIG (reference sequence). Researchers took RNA transcripts and amplified the TCR beta CDR3 regions from them. First-round RT-PCR with HTBI primers amplified the TCR CDR3 region. TCRdb reanalysed the multiplex PCR reads using MiXCR and keeps one entry per CDR3 protein. The sample shows 500,000 to 750,000 distinct CDR3 sequences, approximately 14% of them seen only once. The material sequenced was blood. The chain links TRBV30 to TRBJ2-4; 7 positions agree with TRBD2. The source of this sequence is a young woman with Graves' ophthalmopathy. The CDR3 DNA sequence: TGTGCCTGGAGTTTATCCGGGGGGACCAAAAACATTCAGTACTTC. This sequence encodes CAWSLSGGTKNIQYF. Variable domain in full (rest from reference TRBV30 and TRBJ2-4): SQTIHQWPATLVQPVGSPLSLECTVEGTSNPNLYWYRQAAGRGLQLLFYSVGIGQISSEVPQNLSASRPQDRQFILSSKKLLLSDSGFYLCAWSLSGGTKNIQYFGAGTRLSVL.